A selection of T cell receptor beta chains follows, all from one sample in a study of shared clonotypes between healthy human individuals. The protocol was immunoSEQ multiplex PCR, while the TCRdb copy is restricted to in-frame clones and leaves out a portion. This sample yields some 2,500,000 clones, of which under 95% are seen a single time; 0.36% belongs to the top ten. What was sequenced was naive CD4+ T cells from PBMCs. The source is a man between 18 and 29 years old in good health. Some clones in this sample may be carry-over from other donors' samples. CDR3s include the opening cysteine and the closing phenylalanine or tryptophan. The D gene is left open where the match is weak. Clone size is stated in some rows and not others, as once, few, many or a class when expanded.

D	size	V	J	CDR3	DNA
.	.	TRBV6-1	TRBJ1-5	CASSEAVLIPNQPQHF	TGTGCCAGCAGTGAAGCTGTCCTAATACCCAATCAGCCCCAGCATTTT
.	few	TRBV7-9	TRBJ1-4	CASSRRTTNEKLFF	TGTGCCAGCAGCCGCCGAACAACTAATGAAAAACTGTTTTTT
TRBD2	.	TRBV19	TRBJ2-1	CASSIFQREGLGNEQFF	TGTGCCAGTAGTATTTTCCAGCGGGAGGGCCTGGGTAATGAGCAGTTCTTC
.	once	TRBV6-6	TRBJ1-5	CASSYSVQSPPQHF	TGTGCCAGCAGTTACTCGGTCCAAAGTCCGCCCCAGCATTTT
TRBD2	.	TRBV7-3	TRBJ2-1	CASSLIPSSGTRNEQFF	TGTGCCAGCAGCTTAATCCCCTCTAGCGGGACTAGGAATGAGCAGTTCTTC
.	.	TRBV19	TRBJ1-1	CASSRAGQSTEAFF	TGTGCCAGTAGTAGGGCGGGACAAAGCACTGAAGCTTTCTTT
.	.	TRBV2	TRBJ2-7	CASSQGLGAYEQYF	TGTGCCAGCTCGCAGGGATTGGGCGCCTACGAGCAGTACTTC
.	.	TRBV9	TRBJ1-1	CASSVDGRATEAFF	TGTGCCAGCAGCGTAGATGGCAGGGCCACTGAAGCTTTCTTT
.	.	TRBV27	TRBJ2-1	CASSPQGRSNEQFF	TGTGCCAGCAGCCCGCAGGGTAGGTCCAATGAGCAGTTCTTC
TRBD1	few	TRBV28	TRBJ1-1	CASSLGQGAYTEAFF	TGTGCCAGCAGCCTTGGACAGGGGGCTTACACTGAAGCTTTCTTT
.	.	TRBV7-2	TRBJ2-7	CASSLAQGPGEQYF	TGTGCCAGCAGCTTAGCGCAAGGGCCCGGCGAGCAGTACTTC
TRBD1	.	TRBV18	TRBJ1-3	CASSWDSPDSGNTIYF	TGTGCCAGCTCCTGGGACAGCCCCGACTCTGGAAACACCATATATTTT
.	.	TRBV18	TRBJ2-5	CASSPGTGEGETQYF	TGTGCCAGCTCACCAGGCACAGGGGAGGGAGAGACCCAGTACTTC
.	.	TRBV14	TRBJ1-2	CASSHIESNYGYTF	TGTGCCAGCAGCCACATAGAGAGTAACTATGGCTACACCTTC
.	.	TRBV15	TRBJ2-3	CATSREGRGFGTDTQYF	TGTGCCACCAGCAGAGAAGGAAGGGGCTTCGGCACAGATACGCAGTATTTT
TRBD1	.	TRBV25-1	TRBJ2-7	CASSDDGRGTGTYEQYF	TGTGCCAGCAGTGATGACGGTAGAGGGACAGGTACTTACGAGCAGTACTTC
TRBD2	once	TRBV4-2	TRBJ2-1	CASSQPGTSGRANEQFF	TGTGCCAGCAGCCAACCCGGGACTAGCGGGAGGGCCAATGAGCAGTTCTTC